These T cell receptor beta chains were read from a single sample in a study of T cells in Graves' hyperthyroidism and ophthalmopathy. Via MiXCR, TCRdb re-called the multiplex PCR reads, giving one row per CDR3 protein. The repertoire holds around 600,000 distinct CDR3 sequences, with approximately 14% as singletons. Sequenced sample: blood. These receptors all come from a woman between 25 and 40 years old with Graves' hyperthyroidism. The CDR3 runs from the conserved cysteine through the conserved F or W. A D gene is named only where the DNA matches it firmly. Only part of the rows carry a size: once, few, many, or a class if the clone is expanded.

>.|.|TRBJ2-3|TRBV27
TGTGCCAGCAGAGTAGAAGGGGGAACAGGGTGGTATTTT
CASRVEGGTGWYF
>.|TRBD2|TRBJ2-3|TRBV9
TGTGCCAGCAGCACCAACCCCGGACTAGTCATGTGGGCAGATACGCAGTATTTT
CASSTNPGLVMWADTQYF
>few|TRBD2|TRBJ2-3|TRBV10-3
TGTGCCATCAGTGATACCGCTAGCGGGAGGTGGGGCACAGATACGCAGTATTTT
CAISDTASGRWGTDTQYF
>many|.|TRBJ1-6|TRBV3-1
TGTGCCAGCAGCCAATTCGGCAGGAGACCTACAGGATCACCCCTCCACTTT
CASSQFGRRPTGSPLHF
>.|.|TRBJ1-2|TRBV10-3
TGTGCCACCACCGACGGTGGGGGAGGTTATGGCTACACCTTC
CATTDGGGGYGYTF
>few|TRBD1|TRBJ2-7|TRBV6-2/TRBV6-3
TGTGCCAGCAGTTATTCCGTCCCCCCGACAGGGGAAGACTACGAGCAGTACTTC
CASSYSVPPTGEDYEQYF
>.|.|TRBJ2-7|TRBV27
TGTGCCAGCAGTTCGATAGGGGACCGAGCCTACGAGCAGTACTTC
CASSSIGDRAYEQYF
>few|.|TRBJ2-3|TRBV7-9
TGTGCCAGCAGCCAACTAGTCCCTAGCACAGATACGCAGTATTTT
CASSQLVPSTDTQYF
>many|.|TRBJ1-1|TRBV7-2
TGTGCCAGCAGCTTGGCGGGGACGAATGAAGCTTTCTTT
CASSLAGTNEAFF
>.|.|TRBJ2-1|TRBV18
TGTGCCAGCTCACCGCAGGGAACAAGCTCCTACAATGAGCAGTTCTTC
CASSPQGTSSYNEQFF
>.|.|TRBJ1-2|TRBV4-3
TGCGCCAGCAGCCGAGACGGGGGCGCTGGCTATGGCTACACCTTC
CASSRDGGAGYGYTF
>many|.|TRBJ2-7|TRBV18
TGTGCCAGCTCGATAGGGACTTTGTCCTACGAGCAGTACTTC
CASSIGTLSYEQYF
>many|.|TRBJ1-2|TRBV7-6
TGTGCCAGCAGCCCTGACGCGGGGGCGGGTGGCTACACCTTC
CASSPDAGAGGYTF
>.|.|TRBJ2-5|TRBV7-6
TGTGCCAGCGGGATTCTAGGGGGGCAAGAGACCCAGTACTTC
CASGILGGQETQYF
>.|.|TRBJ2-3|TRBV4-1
TGCGCCAGCAGCCAAGGGACATTTGGTCCGGGGCCTTATAGCGGAGATACGCAGTATTTT
CASSQGTFGPGPYSGDTQYF
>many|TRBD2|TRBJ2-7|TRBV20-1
TGCAGTGCTAGATTTGGGGAGGGGGAGCAGTACTTC
CSARFGEGEQYF
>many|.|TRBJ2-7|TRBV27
TGTGCCAGCAGTCACCGCCCTAACTACGAGCAGTACTTC
CASSHRPNYEQYF
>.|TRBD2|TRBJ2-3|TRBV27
TGTGCCAGCAGTTTGTACGGCGGGAGGGCCACGGATACGCAGTATTTT
CASSLYGGRATDTQYF
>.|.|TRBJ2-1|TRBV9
TGTGCCAGCAGCGTGCTCCTCAACAATGAGCAGTTCTTC
CASSVLLNNEQFF
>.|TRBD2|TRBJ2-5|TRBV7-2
TGTGCCAGCAGTCTAGGGGGGACTAGCGGGAGGGAGACCCAGTACTTC
CASSLGGTSGRETQYF
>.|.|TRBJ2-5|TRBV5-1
TGCGCCAGCAGCTTGGCCGGGCTGTCGGGGGAGACCCAGTACTTC
CASSLAGLSGETQYF
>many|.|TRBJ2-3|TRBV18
TGTGCCAGCTTCGGAAGTGGAGGGCCGGGGGATACGCAGTATTTT
CASFGSGGPGDTQYF
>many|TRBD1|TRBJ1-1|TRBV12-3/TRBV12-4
TGTGCCAGCAGTACCTGGACAGGGAGTCCCACTGAAGCTTTCTTT
CASSTWTGSPTEAFF
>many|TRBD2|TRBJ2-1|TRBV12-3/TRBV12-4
TGTGCCAGCAGTTCACTAGCGGGAGCCCCCCATGAGCAGTTCTTC
CASSSLAGAPHEQFF
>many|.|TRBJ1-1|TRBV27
TGTGCCAGCAGTTTTGGGGAGGGGTACACTGAAGCTTTCTTT
CASSFGEGYTEAFF
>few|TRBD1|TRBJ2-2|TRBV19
TGTGCCAGTAGTGCAGGGGGTAGACCCGGGGAGCTGTTTTTT
CASSAGGRPGELFF
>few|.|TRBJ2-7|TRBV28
TGTGCCAGCAGCCCGTTGGAGGGGGCTGGATACGAGCAGTACTTC
CASSPLEGAGYEQYF
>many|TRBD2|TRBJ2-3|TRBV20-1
TGCAGTGCTAGAGAAGCGGGATTCACAGATACGCAGTATTTT
CSAREAGFTDTQYF
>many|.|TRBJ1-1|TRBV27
TGTGCCAGCAGTTTAAGAGTCCCGGGTGAAGCTTTCTTT
CASSLRVPGEAFF
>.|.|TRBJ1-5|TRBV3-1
TGTGCCAGCAGTTATGATCAGCCCCAGCATTTT
CASSYDQPQHF
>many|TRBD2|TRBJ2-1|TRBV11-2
TGTGCCAGCAGCTTAGGGACTAGCGGGAGTCTCAACAATGAGCAGTTCTTC
CASSLGTSGSLNNEQFF
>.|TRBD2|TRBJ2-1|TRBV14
TGTGCCAGCAGCCAAAGGTGGGGTGCTTACCGACTAGCGCCCTCGGACAATGAGCAGTTCTTC
CASSQRWGAYRLAPSDNEQFF
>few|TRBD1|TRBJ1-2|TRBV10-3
TGTGCCATCAGTCCTTTGCAGGGGGGAAACTATGGCTACACCTTC
CAISPLQGGNYGYTF
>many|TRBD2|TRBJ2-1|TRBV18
TGTGCCAGCTCATCCGCATGGACTAGCGGGATAGGCAATGAGCAGTTCTTC
CASSSAWTSGIGNEQFF
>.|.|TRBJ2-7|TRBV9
TGTGCCAGCAGCGTAACTGTGGGCGCTTCCTACGAGCAGTACTTC
CASSVTVGASYEQYF
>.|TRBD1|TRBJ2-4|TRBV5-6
TGTGCCAGCAGCCCGCAGGGGGTGAAAAACATTCAGTACTTC
CASSPQGVKNIQYF
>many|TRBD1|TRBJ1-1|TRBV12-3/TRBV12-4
TGTGCCAGCAGGGAGTACGAGACAGGGCCGAACACTGAAGCTTTCTTT
CASREYETGPNTEAFF
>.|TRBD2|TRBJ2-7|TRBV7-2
TGTGCCAGCAGCAAACCGGGACTAGCGGGGCGGTACGAGCAGTACTTC
CASSKPGLAGRYEQYF
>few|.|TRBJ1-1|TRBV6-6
TGTGCCAGCAGTTACGTTCTGGGTTCTGCTGAAGCTTTCTTT
CASSYVLGSAEAFF
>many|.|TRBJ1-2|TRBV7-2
TGTGCCAGCAGCTCCCGGGGAGGGGGCTACACCTTC
CASSSRGGGYTF
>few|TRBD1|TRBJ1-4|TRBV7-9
TGTGCCAGCAGCCCGGGGACAGCAACTAATGAAAAACTGTTTTTT
CASSPGTATNEKLFF
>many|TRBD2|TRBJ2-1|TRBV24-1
TGTGCCACCAGCCCTTCGGGACTAGCGGGAGTGGGAGAGCAGTTCTTC
CATSPSGLAGVGEQFF
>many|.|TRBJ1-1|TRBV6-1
TGTGCCAGCAACCGATCCTGGGACACTGAAGCTTTCTTT
CASNRSWDTEAFF
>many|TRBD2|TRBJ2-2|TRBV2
TGTGCCAGCAGACGACTAGCGGCGAACACCGGGGAGCTGTTTTTT
CASRRLAANTGELFF
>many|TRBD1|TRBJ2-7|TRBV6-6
TGTGCCAGCAGTTACCTTGGAGGCAGACAGGGTTACGAGCAGTACTTC
CASSYLGGRQGYEQYF
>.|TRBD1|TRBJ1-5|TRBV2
TGTGCCAGCGCGGGGACAGGGGGGTCGAAATCCCAGCATTTT
CASAGTGGSKSQHF
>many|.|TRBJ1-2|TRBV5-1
TGCGCCAGCAGCTTGAGCTCCAGTTCTTATGGCTACACCTTC
CASSLSSSSYGYTF
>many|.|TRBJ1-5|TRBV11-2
TGTGCCAGCAGTAAAGGGGGGTTAGCGAGGCAGCCCCAGCATTTT
CASSKGGLARQPQHF
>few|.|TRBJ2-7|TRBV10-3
TGTGCCATCCGACCCGGCTCCTACAATGAGCAGTACTTC
CAIRPGSYNEQYF
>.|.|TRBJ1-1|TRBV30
TGTGCCTGGAGTAGCTGGGGGGAGAACACTGAAGCTTTCTTT
CAWSSWGENTEAFF
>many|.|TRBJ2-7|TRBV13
TGTGCCAGCAGCTTGTTTAGGGGCCACGAGCAGTACTTC
CASSLFRGHEQYF
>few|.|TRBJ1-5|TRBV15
TGTGCCACCAGCAGAGATGAAACCTCTCAGCCCCAGCATTTT
CATSRDETSQPQHF
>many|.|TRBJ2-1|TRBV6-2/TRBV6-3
TGTGCCAGCAAAGGGACGGGGTACAATGAGCAGTTCTTC
CASKGTGYNEQFF
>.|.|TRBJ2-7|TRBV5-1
TGCGCCAGCAGCCCACGACTGGCGACCTACGAGCAGTACTTC
CASSPRLATYEQYF
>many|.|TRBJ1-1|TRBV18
TGTGCCAGCTCACCACCGGATCTCAGTTCGAACACTGAAGCTTTCTTT
CASSPPDLSSNTEAFF
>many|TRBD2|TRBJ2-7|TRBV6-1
TGTGCCAGCAGTGAAGCGCTAGCGGGAGTATTCTACGAGCAGTACTTC
CASSEALAGVFYEQYF